This T cell receptor (beta chain) was captured by sequencing in a study of OX40 agonist ivuxolimab in advanced cancers. On the study more broadly: Patients got intravenous ivuxolimab at 0.01 to 10 mg/kg every 2 weeks. Mean age approximately 66 years, range roughly 23 to 79; just over 80% male. Regarding the study as a whole: Some nonresponders also had low normalized T-cell clonal expansion. At doses 0.1 to 3.0 mg/kg, CD4+ and CD8+ clones expanded.

V was cut by 2 bases and J by 0 bases, with 14 bases left in between. In germline, CDR1 is ENHRY, CDR2 SYGVKD. This CDR3 region has 17 residues. Generated by immunoSEQ multiplex PCR, the TCRdb table keeps only in-frame clones and is missing some. The table shows about 67,000 clones, with about 85% occurring only once. With regard to this clone: Its specificity is unknown.

The sequencing used CD4+ or CD8+ T cells sorted from blood, collected in a trial of the OX40 agonist ivuxolimab. The gene calls are TRBV10-3 and TRBJ1-3; D remains ambiguous. The receptor was derived from an adult with an advanced solid tumor such as melanoma, head and neck, liver or kidney cancer. CDR3 bases: TGTGCCATCAGTGAGGCCCCGGGAAGCCACTCTGGAAACACCATATATTTT. As protein: CAISEAPGSHSGNTIYF.